The present T cell receptor beta chain was sequenced within a study of blood T cell repertoires in COVID-19. Study-level information: From T cells, B-cell-depleted T cells, or PBMCs came the material, which was cDNA or gDNA.

Original methodology: Counts of nucleated cells, estimated from reference gene primer amplification, were obtained. Profiling relied on immunoSEQ multiplex PCR, and the TCRdb table lists in-frame clones only, not all of them. The DNA was the basis for D and trimming; V, J and clone size are from that table. Altogether around 250,000 clones are present, roughly 82% being singletons, with the ten largest covering roughly 12%. V lost 6 bases, J lost 7 bases, and 12 bases stayed unmatched. The CDR3 extends over 15 amino acids. Germline V gene sequence: CDR1 LNHDA, CDR2 SQIVND (reference sequence). Sequencing was performed on peripheral blood. The TCR sequence derives from a man older than 75 with acute or convalescent COVID-19. The rearrangement joins TRBV19 to TRBJ1-5; 7 bases fit TRBD1. This CDR3 reads CASSTQQGVYQPQHF. The CDR3, as DNA: TGTGCCAGTAGCACGCAGCAGGGGGTTTACCAGCCCCAGCATTTT.